This entry describes one T cell receptor beta chain. The data were obtained in a study of blood T cell repertoires in COVID-19. Study as a whole: Samples representing acute and convalescent COVID-19 were sourced from the United States, Italy and Spain. Sources were T cells, B-cell-depleted T cells, or PBMCs; the material itself was cDNA or gDNA.

Trimming removed 4 bases at V and 6 bases at J, with 12 bases between. This CDR3 is 14 amino acids long. In germline, CDR1 is SGHTA, CDR2 FQGNSA. Per the study methods: By means of reference gene primer amplification, nucleated cell counts were estimated. The method was immunoSEQ multiplex PCR; TCRdb's version includes in-frame clones alone and lacks a portion of them. V and J calls and clone size are given by that table; D and trimming were obtained from the DNA. The sample has 30,000 to 40,000 clones, approximately 85% seen once; the top ten hold roughly a sixth. This chain uses TRBV7-2 with TRBJ2-2; D may be TRBD2 (6 bases). The sample taken for sequencing was peripheral blood. This receptor was obtained from a woman aged 55-70 years with active COVID-19. The CDR3 protein is CASSSVTSSGELFF. Here the CDR3 DNA reads TGTGCCAGCAGCTCAGTTACTAGCTCCGGGGAGCTGTTTTTT.